This T cell receptor (beta chain) was identified in a study of CD8 T cells in ankylosing spondylitis. TCRdb processed the 5' RACE reads anew with MiXCR; each CDR3 protein has one entry. The data contain 210,000 or so distinct CDR3 sequences, around a quarter of them singletons. V was clipped by 4 bases and J by 5 bases; unmatched bases: 11. CDR1 DFQATT and CDR2 SNEGSKA come from the germline V gene (reference sequence). This CDR3 is built from 15 residues. Notes on this clonotype: No antigen is known for it.

Study results and caveats: The clones that were linked to disease were reported to be significantly enriched in matched synovial fluid samples from ankylosing spondylitis patients. The disease-linked clones had a CD8+ phenotype and low blood frequencies.

This receptor was identified in a male donor with ankylosing spondylitis or in good health (not recorded which). The specimen sequenced was blood, either unsorted or a sorted T cell fraction (not recorded which). The V gene is TRBV20-1, the J gene TRBJ1-1; 9 nucleotides match TRBD1. CDR3 in DNA: TGCAGTGCTACACAGGGGGCTCTGGGGAAGACTGAAGCTTTCTTT. Translation: CSATQGALGKTEAFF.